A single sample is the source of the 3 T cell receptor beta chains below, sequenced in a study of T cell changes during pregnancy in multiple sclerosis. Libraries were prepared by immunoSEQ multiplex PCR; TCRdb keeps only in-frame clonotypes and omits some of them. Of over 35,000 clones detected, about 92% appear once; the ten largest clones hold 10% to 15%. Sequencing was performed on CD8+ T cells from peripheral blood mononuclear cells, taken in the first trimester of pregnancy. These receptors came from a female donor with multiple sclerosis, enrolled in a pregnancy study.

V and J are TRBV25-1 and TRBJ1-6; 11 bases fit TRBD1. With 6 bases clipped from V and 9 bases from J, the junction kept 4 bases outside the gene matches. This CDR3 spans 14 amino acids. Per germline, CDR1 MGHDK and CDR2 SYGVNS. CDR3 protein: CASREDRGPSPLHF. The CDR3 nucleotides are TGTGCCAGCAGAGAGGACAGGGGGCCTTCACCCCTCCACTTT. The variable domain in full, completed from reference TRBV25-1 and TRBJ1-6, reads EADIYQTPRYLVIGTGKKITLECSQTMGHDKMYWYQQDPGMELHLIHYSYGVNSTEKGDLSSESTVSRIRTEHFPLTLESARPSHTSQYLCASREDRGPSPLHFGNGTRLTVT.

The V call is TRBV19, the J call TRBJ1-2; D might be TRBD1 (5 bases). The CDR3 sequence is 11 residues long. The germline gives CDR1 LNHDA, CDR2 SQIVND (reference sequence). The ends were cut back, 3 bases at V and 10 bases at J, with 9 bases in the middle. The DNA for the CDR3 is TGTGCCAGTAGTATCGGGGGTTACTACACCTTC. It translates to CASSIGGYYTF. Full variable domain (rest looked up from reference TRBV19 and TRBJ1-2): DGGITQSPKYLFRKEGQNVTLSCEQNLNHDAMYWYRQDPGQGLRLIYYSQIVNDFQKGDIAEGYSVSREKKESFPLTVTSAQKNPTAFYLCASSIGGYYTFGSGTRLTVV.

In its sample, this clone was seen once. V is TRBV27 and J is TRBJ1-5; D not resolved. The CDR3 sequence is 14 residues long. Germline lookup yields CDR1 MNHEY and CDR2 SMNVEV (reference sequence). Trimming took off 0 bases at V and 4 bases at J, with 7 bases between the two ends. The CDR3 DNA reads TGTGCCAGCAGTTTATCGTCGGGGAATCAGCCCCAGCATTTT. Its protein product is CASSLSSGNQPQHF.